Included here is one T cell receptor (beta chain) sequence, with context. Measured with immunoSEQ multiplex PCR; TCRdb has only the in-frame clones, and not every one. Of around 250,000 clones in the sample, around nine tenths are singletons; the top ten hold about 7.1%. The data were obtained in a study of blood T cell repertoires in COVID-19. V was clipped by 2 bases and J by 2 bases, with 22 bases between them. CDR1 SGHVS and CDR2 FNYEAQ come from the germline V gene. The CDR3 spans 19 residues. This clonotype was sampled from an older woman with active or convalescent COVID-19. The gene calls are TRBV7-6 and TRBJ1-5, with a weak D call TRBD1 (6 bases). The material sequenced was peripheral blood. CDR3 nucleotides: TGTGCCAGCAGCTTACGGCCCCAGGGTGGGGGCCACCGCAATCAGCCCCAGCATTTT. Translated: CASSLRPQGGGHRNQPQHF.